The 27 T cell receptor beta chains below were found in one sample sequenced in a study of cytomegalovirus exposure and HLA in healthy donors. The PCR ran on 60 Vbeta and 13 Jbeta primers. Clones were read by immunoSEQ multiplex PCR, and TCRdb kept only the in-frame ones, dropping some. Here the sample spans about 170,000 clones, more than 75% being singletons. The sequenced sample was PBMCs. Receptors were obtained from a man aged 25 to 45 in good health and CMV-seropositive.

The V and J genes are TRBV5-8 and TRBJ1-2; TRBD1 aligns across 12 bases. Germline CDR1 SGHTS, CDR2 YDEGEE. The CDR3 runs to 13 residues. V was pared by 2 bases and J by 8 bases, with 1 base of the junction left unmatched. The CDR3 nucleotides read TGTGCCAGCAGCTTCGGGACAGGGGGCGGCTACACCTTC. Encoded protein: CASSFGTGGGYTF.

This sequence joins TRBV10-2 and TRBJ1-2, with 11 bases that match TRBD1. CDR1 and CDR2 from the germline V gene are WSHSY and SAAADI. V gave up 7 bases and J gave up 8 bases; unmatched junction bases: 6. The length of the CDR3 is 13 residues. The CDR3 DNA reads as TGCGCCAGCATCCCCGGGACAGGGGGGGGCTACACCTTC. It translates to CASIPGTGGGYTF.

This clone was observed a single time. This chain uses TRBV5-4 with TRBJ2-5; 8 nucleotides match TRBD2. Germline CDR1 reads SGHNT; CDR2 reads YYREEE (reference sequence). The junction had 9 bases not matched to a gene; V was cut back by 0 bases and J by 5 bases. The CDR3 has 16 amino acids. The CDR3 DNA follows: TGTGCCAGCAGCTTGGTCGGGACTAGTCTTGGGGAGACCCAGTACTTC. It yields the protein CASSLVGTSLGETQYF. The variable domain in full, with the rest retrieved from reference TRBV5-4 and TRBJ2-5, is ETGVTQSPTHLIKTRGQQVTLRCSSQSGHNTVSWYQQALGQGPQFIFQYYREEENGRGNFPPRFSGLQFPNYSSELNVNALELDDSALYLCASSLVGTSLGETQYFGPGTRLLVL.

The chain joins TRBV7-8 to TRBJ1-5; D ambiguous. The CDR3 runs to 14 residues. Trimming took 1 base from V and 7 from J, leaving 11 bases between them. Per germline, CDR1 SGHVS and CDR2 FQNEAQ. The CDR3 region is CASSLEAGGQPQHF. CDR3 sequence (DNA): TGTGCCAGCAGCTTAGAGGCCGGCGGACAGCCCCAGCATTTT.

Concerning this clone: The junction does not match germline at one end; this may be a read error. V and J are TRBV7-9 and TRBJ2-1, with 9 bases aligning to TRBD2. Looked up from germline, CDR1 is SEHNR and CDR2 is FQNEAQ (reference sequence). This CDR3 has 16 residues. CDR3 residues: CSSSPRPSGDYNEQFF. The CDR3 DNA is TGTTCCAGCAGCCCAAGGCCTAGCGGGGATTACAATGAGCAGTTCTTC.

The rearrangement uses TRBV5-1 and TRBJ2-7, with 9 bases that match TRBD1. V trimming: 4 bases; J trimming: 3 bases; junction bases outside the gene matches: 8. CDR1 and CDR2 from the germline V gene are SGHRS and YFSETQ. CDR3 length equals 15 residues. CDR3 residues: CASSVPGQGFYEQYF. The CDR3 coding sequence is TGCGCCAGCAGCGTACCGGGACAGGGCTTCTACGAGCAGTACTTC. Combining the CDR3 with reference TRBV5-1 and TRBJ2-7 gives the whole variable domain KAGVTQTPRYLIKTRGQQVTLSCSPISGHRSVSWYQQTPGQGLQFLFEYFSETQRNKGNFPGRFSGRQFSNSRSEMNVSTLELGDSALYLCASSVPGQGFYEQYFGPGTRLTVT.

This sequence joins TRBV18 and TRBJ2-1; 14 bases map to TRBD2. This CDR3 spans 15 amino acids. Germline assignment: CDR1 KGHSH and CDR2 LQKENI. Trimming removed 6 bases from V and 14 bases from J; junction bases left unmatched: 12. CDR3 loop: CASSPDRLAGGSEFF. For the CDR3, the DNA is TGTGCCAGCTCTCCCGATCGACTAGCGGGAGGGTCGGAGTTCTTC.

The J gene is TRBJ1-5, the V gene TRBV27; tentative D call: TRBD1 (5 bases). CDR1 is MNHEY, CDR2 SMNVEV, per germline (reference sequence). The CDR3 totals 15 residues. Trimming removed 0 bases at V and 7 bases at J, with 13 bases between. CDR3 amino acids: CASSLSYRGGQPQHF. The CDR3 bases are TGTGCCAGCAGTTTATCGTATAGGGGCGGACAGCCCCAGCATTTT.

The V and J genes are TRBV10-1 and TRBJ2-1; TRBD2 agrees at 9 bases. The CDR3 totals 15 residues. The germline gives CDR1 WNHNN, CDR2 SYGVQD (reference sequence). V lost 3 bases and J lost 9; bases outside the gene matches: 9. The CDR3 sequence is CASSDSREGPLEQFF. The DNA for the CDR3 is TGCGCCAGCAGTGATTCGCGGGAGGGCCCACTTGAGCAGTTCTTC.

The gene calls are TRBV29-1 and TRBJ2-5, with 7 positions matching TRBD1. Germline trimming cut 7 bases from V and 3 bases from J; bases unmatched to any gene: 11. CDR1 is SQVTM, CDR2 ANQGSEA, per germline. CDR3 length: 14 residues. For the CDR3, the DNA is TGCAGCGCCACTTACAGGGGTTGGAAAGAGACCCAGTACTTC. Its translation: CSATYRGWKETQYF.

The V and J genes are TRBV9 and TRBJ2-1, with 9 bases aligning to TRBD2. Trimming cost V 3 bases and J 9 bases; bases outside gene matches: 13. The CDR3 consists of 16 residues. Germline-derived CDR1 and CDR2 are SGDLS and YYNGEE. The CDR3 loop reads CASSAAGTSRFAEQFF. The CDR3 nucleotides read TGTGCCAGCAGCGCCGCCGGGACTAGCAGATTCGCTGAGCAGTTCTTC.

The V gene is TRBV7-8, the J gene TRBJ1-5; 10 nucleotides agree with TRBD1. The V gene end was trimmed by 4 bases and the J gene end by 1 base; junction bases not matched to a gene: 4. The CDR3 has 16 residues. The germline V gene encodes CDR1 SGHVS and CDR2 FQNEAQ. This CDR3 reads CASSSWDRGSNQPQHF. CDR3 nucleotides: TGTGCCAGCAGCTCTTGGGACAGGGGAAGCAATCAGCCCCAGCATTTT. Using reference TRBV7-8 and TRBJ1-5 for the parts outside the CDR3, the full variable domain is GAGVSQSPRYKVAKRGQDVALRCDPISGHVSLFWYQQALGQGPEFLTYFQNEAQLDKSGLPSDRFFAERPEGSVSTLKIQRTQQEDSAVYLCASSSWDRGSNQPQHFGDGTRLSIL.

This sequence joins TRBV19 and TRBJ2-1; TRBD2 matches at 7 bases. In germline, CDR1 is LNHDA, CDR2 SQIVND (reference sequence). Trimming removed 1 base from V and 5 bases from J; junction bases left unmatched: 5. The CDR3 totals 15 residues. The CDR3 bases are TGTGCCAGTAGTATAGCCGGGAGGAGAAACAATGAGCAGTTCTTC. Protein: CASSIAGRRNNEQFF.

This clone was seen once. The rearrangement uses TRBV7-2 and TRBJ1-4; no clear D gene. V lost 5 bases, J lost 1 base, and 20 bases lay in between. The CDR3 has 18 amino acids. CDR1 and CDR2 from the germline V gene are SGHTA and FQGNSA. The CDR3 region has the DNA TGTGCCAGCAGCCCCGTTACCTTTCGGAGTGGAACTAATGAAAAACTGTTTTTT. The encoded protein is CASSPVTFRSGTNEKLFF. Full variable domain (outside the CDR3, taken from reference TRBV7-2 and TRBJ1-4): GAGVSQSPSNKVTEKGKDVELRCDPISGHTALYWYRQSLGQGLEFLIYFQGNSAPDKSGLPSDRFSAERTGGSVSTLTIQRTQQEDSAVYLCASSPVTFRSGTNEKLFFGSGTQLSVL.

The chain employs TRBV27 and TRBJ1-1; D remains ambiguous. CDR3 length equals 12 residues. V was pared by 6 bases and J by 4 bases, with 9 bases between. From germline, CDR1 is MNHEY and CDR2 SMNVEV (reference sequence). The CDR3 DNA reads TGTGCCAGCAGGACCCAGGCCACTGAAGCTTTCTTT. Its protein product is CASRTQATEAFF.

This chain links TRBV6-6 with TRBJ1-1, with 8 bases fitting TRBD1. J was trimmed by 5 bases and V by 8 bases; bases with no gene match: 13. Germline V gene lookup returns CDR1 MNHNY and CDR2 SVGAGI (reference sequence). The CDR3 has 15 amino acids. The DNA for the CDR3 is TGTGCCAGCCGAAGCGGACAGGGTTCGGGGACTGAAGCTTTCTTT. Amino acid sequence: CASRSGQGSGTEAFF.

This rearrangement joins TRBV11-3 to TRBJ1-2; 9 bases agree with TRBD1. The germline V gene encodes CDR1 SGHNT and CDR2 YENEEA. Trimming removed 5 bases from V and 11 bases from J; junction bases left unmatched: 12. The CDR3 loop spans 14 amino acids. CDR3 bases: TGTGCCAGCAGCCCGGGGACAGGGTCGATAGGGTACACCTTC. This codes for CASSPGTGSIGYTF.

The chain combines TRBV9 with TRBJ1-1, with 8 bases fitting TRBD1. The ends lost 1 base at V and 4 bases at J; junction bases unmatched: 6. The length of the CDR3 is 15 residues. Germline values: CDR1 SGDLS, CDR2 YYNGEE. CDR3 in amino acids: CASSVPDRAGTEAFF. The DNA of the CDR3 is TGTGCCAGCAGCGTACCGGACAGGGCGGGCACTGAAGCTTTCTTT.

The chain joins TRBV7-2 to TRBJ2-3; 7 bases line up with TRBD2. The CDR3 contains 14 residues. Germline V gene sequence: CDR1 SGHTA, CDR2 FQGNSA. After removal of 11 bases from V and 3 bases from J, the junction contained 11 bases not matched to a gene. The CDR3 spells CAEQRGGRTDTQYF. For the CDR3, the DNA is TGTGCCGAGCAGCGGGGCGGGCGGACAGATACGCAGTATTTT. Full variable domain (remainder filled in from reference TRBV7-2 and TRBJ2-3): GAGVSQSPSNKVTEKGKDVELRCDPISGHTALYWYRQSLGQGLEFLIYFQGNSAPDKSGLPSDRFSAERTGGSVSTLTIQRTQQEDSAVYLCAEQRGGRTDTQYFGPGTRLTVL.

The CDR3 DNA reads TGCGCCAGCCAGGGGACTAGCATGGTAAATGAGCAGTTCTTC. The encoded protein is CASQGTSMVNEQFF. The gene calls are TRBV5-1 and TRBJ2-1; TRBD2 agrees at 9 bases. The junction had 9 bases not matched to a gene; V was cut back by 7 bases and J by 7 bases. This CDR3 has 14 amino acids. Germline V gives CDR1 SGHRS, CDR2 YFSETQ.

The rearrangement joins TRBV25-1 to TRBJ2-5; maybe TRBD1 (5 bases). This CDR3 is built from 11 residues. Trimming stripped 8 bases from V and 5 bases from J, with 9 bases between. Germline V gene data show CDR1 as MGHDK and CDR2 as SYGVNS. CDR3 residues: CASAGWETQYF. The CDR3 DNA is TGTGCCAGCGCAGGGTGGGAGACCCAGTACTTC.

About this clone itself: Other DNA variants within this sample encode the same CDR3. CDR3 sequence reads: CASSLGQSTDTQYF. The DNA of the CDR3 is TGCGCCAGCAGCTTGGGACAGAGCACAGATACGCAGTATTTT. The chain carries TRBV5-1 and TRBJ2-3; D is perhaps TRBD1 (5 bases). Germline V gene data show CDR1 as SGHRS and CDR2 as YFSETQ. This CDR3 region has 14 residues. The V gene lost 0 bases and the J gene lost 0 bases, with 5 bases spanning the gap.

V is TRBV19 and J is TRBJ2-1; 8 nucleotides line up with TRBD1. This CDR3 comprises 13 residues. CDR1 and CDR2 from the germline V gene are LNHDA and SQIVND (reference sequence). V lost 7 bases to trimming and J lost 9 bases; unmatched junction nucleotides: 8. The CDR3 spells CASTPDRVGEQFF. Written as DNA, the CDR3 is TGTGCCAGTACCCCGGACAGGGTAGGTGAGCAGTTCTTC.

This clone was counted a single time. This rearrangement joins TRBV2 to TRBJ1-1, with D maybe TRBD1 (5 bases). Per germline, CDR1 SNHLY and CDR2 FYNNEI. The CDR3 contains 13 residues. V lost 7 bases and J lost 1, with 10 bases in between. CDR3 region: CASTDIPNTEAFF. The CDR3 DNA reads TGTGCCAGCACGGACATTCCGAACACTGAAGCTTTCTTT.

The chain links TRBV7-3 to TRBJ2-7; tentatively, D is TRBD2 (6 bases). Trimming left V 5 bases short and J 2 bases short, with 16 bases between. CDR1 is SGHTA and CDR2 is FQGTGA in the germline V gene. The CDR3 totals 15 residues. The CDR3 bases are TGTGCCAGCAGCCAGGACGGTAGCGGAACCTACGAGCAGTACTTC. Encoded protein: CASSQDGSGTYEQYF.

The chain joins TRBV5-1 to TRBJ1-3; 8 nucleotides agree with TRBD1. With V trimmed by 0 bases and J by 0 bases, 5 bases remained unmatched. Germline CDR1 SGHRS, CDR2 YFSETQ. There are 17 residues in the CDR3. The chain's CDR3 is CASSLVGQVGSGNTIYF. The CDR3 coding sequence is TGCGCCAGCAGCTTGGTGGGACAGGTTGGCTCTGGAAACACCATATATTTT.

The chain recombines TRBV11-3 with TRBJ2-1; D not certain. V gave up 2 bases and J gave up 6 bases, with 5 bases separating them. CDR3 size: 12 residues. CDR1 and CDR2 (germline): SGHNT, YENEEA. CDR3 DNA: TGTGCCAGCAGCTTATCGGGCAATGAGCAGTTCTTC. As protein: CASSLSGNEQFF.